The next 17 T cell receptor beta chains were all read from a single sample in a study of blood T cell repertoires in COVID-19. Clones were sequenced by immunoSEQ multiplex PCR, and TCRdb holds only the in-frame ones, with some missing. The sample has 37,000 or so clones, approximately 80% seen once. Source material: peripheral blood. Every receptor here comes from a man in his sixties with active COVID-19.

The chain is built from TRBV9 and TRBJ2-7, with 8 positions matching TRBD2. CDR3 length equals 15 residues. V was clipped by 0 bases and J by 2 bases; unmatched bases: 4. The germline V gene has CDR1 SGDLS and CDR2 YYNGEE. In DNA, the CDR3 is TGTGCCAGCAGCGTAGTAGCGGGGCCGCCCTACGAGCAGTACTTC. This codes for CASSVVAGPPYEQYF. The variable domain in full, completed from reference TRBV9 and TRBJ2-7, reads DSGVTQTPKHLITATGQRVTLRCSPRSGDLSVYWYQQSLDQGLQFLIQYYNGEERAKGNILERFSAQQFPDLHSELNLSSLELGDSALYFCASSVVAGPPYEQYFGPGTRLTVT.

V usage is TRBV10-2 and J usage is TRBJ2-1; a possible D gene is TRBD1 (6 bases). The CDR3 contains 13 residues. The ends were cut back, 3 bases at V and 8 bases at J, with 11 bases in the middle. Germline assignment: CDR1 WSHSY and CDR2 SAAADI. This CDR3 reads CASSESRTDEQFF. In DNA form, the CDR3 reads TGCGCCAGCAGTGAATCTCGGACAGATGAGCAGTTCTTC.

This chain uses TRBV10-3 with TRBJ1-2; maybe TRBD1 (5 bases). The germline CDR1 and CDR2 sequences are ENHRY and SYGVKD. Trimming took 4 bases from V and 8 from J, leaving 11 bases between them. CDR3 length: 12 amino acids. This CDR3 reads CAISGGEEGYTF. The CDR3 DNA reads TGTGCCATCAGTGGAGGGGAGGAAGGCTACACCTTC.

The rearrangement joins TRBV10-1 to TRBJ2-7; a weak D match, TRBD2 (5 bases). This CDR3 spans 14 amino acids. Deletions cut 3 bases from V and 1 base from J, with 10 bases between. CDR1 and CDR2 from the germline V gene are WNHNN and SYGVQD (reference sequence). The chain's CDR3 is CASSDHRGSYEQYF. CDR3 sequence (DNA): TGCGCCAGCAGTGACCACCGGGGATCCTACGAGCAGTACTTC.

This chain joins TRBV14 and TRBJ1-2, with D possibly TRBD1 on 5 matching bases. This CDR3 is built from 16 residues. Trimming left V 0 bases short and J 3 bases short, with 14 bases between. In germline, CDR1 is SGHDN, CDR2 FVKESK. CDR3 nucleotides: TGTGCCAGCAGCCAAGATTTCGGGGGTGGACACTATGGCTACACCTTC. Translation gives CASSQDFGGGHYGYTF.

The table lists this clone with a few counts. This chain uses TRBV11-3 with TRBJ2-1; the D gene is possibly TRBD1 (5 bases). CDR1 and CDR2 (germline): SGHNT, YENEEA. This CDR3 comprises 12 residues. The V end was cut by 5 bases, the J end by 7 bases, with 9 bases between. The CDR3 DNA sequence: TGTGCCAGCAGCCCATCAGGGAATGAGCAGTTCTTC. This gives the protein CASSPSGNEQFF.

The chain has TRBV10-3 and TRBJ1-1; weak D call: TRBD1 (5 bases). The CDR3 length is 13 residues. V was trimmed by 6 bases and J by 0 bases, leaving 8 bases between them. Germline V gene sequence: CDR1 ENHRY, CDR2 SYGVKD. CDR3 amino acids: CAIRGEVNTEAFF. For the CDR3, the DNA is TGTGCCATCAGGGGGGAGGTGAACACTGAAGCTTTCTTT.

The chain carries TRBV6-5 and TRBJ2-1, with 7 bases lining up with TRBD2. Germline V gene sequence: CDR1 MNHEY, CDR2 SVGAGI. V shed 6 bases, J shed 10 bases, and the junction held 12 bases outside the gene matches. The CDR3 length is 14 residues. CDR3 nucleotide sequence: TGTGCCAGCAGGACCAGGGAGGGCTTCCCGGAGCAGTTCTTC. Its protein is CASRTREGFPEQFF.

By share of the sample, this clone is medium-sized. The CDR3 region has the DNA TGTGCCAGCAGCCCCACGGGACAAACTAATTCACCCCTCCACTTT. Translation: CASSPTGQTNSPLHF. V and J are TRBV13 and TRBJ1-6, with a weak D call TRBD1 (6 bases). The V end was cut by 5 bases, the J end by 6 bases, with 14 bases between. This CDR3 has 15 amino acids. The germline gives CDR1 PRHDT, CDR2 FYEKMQ (reference sequence).

The rearrangement uses TRBV13 and TRBJ2-7; 8 nucleotides match TRBD2. Germline loops: CDR1 PRHDT, CDR2 FYEKMQ (reference sequence). The ends lost 5 bases at V and 0 bases at J; junction bases unmatched: 9. CDR3 length: 16 residues. The CDR3 coding sequence is TGTGCCAGCAGCCGGGGGGGCAGGGCACTCTCCTACGAGCAGTACTTC. Its translation: CASSRGGRALSYEQYF.

The CDR3: CAWIREPTPNTGELFF. The CDR3 DNA reads TGTGCCTGGATTCGGGAGCCCACCCCGAACACCGGGGAGCTGTTTTTT. This chain connects TRBV30 to TRBJ2-2; possibly TRBD2 for D (6 bases). Germline CDR1 reads GTSNPN; CDR2 reads SVGIG (reference sequence). This CDR3 region has 16 residues. V was clipped by 4 bases and J by 0 bases, with 15 bases between them.

The chain combines TRBV29-1 with TRBJ2-2, with D unresolved. Between the trimmed V and J ends, which lost 4 bases and 0 bases, there was a span of 3 bases. CDR3 length: 12 residues. CDR1 is SQVTM, CDR2 ANQGSEA, per germline. CDR3 DNA: TGCAGCGTTGCTCCGAACACCGGGGAGCTGTTTTTT. This translates into CSVAPNTGELFF.

The V gene is TRBV19, the J gene TRBJ2-7; TRBD1 aligns across 7 bases. Trimming removed 6 bases from V and 2 bases from J; junction bases left unmatched: 13. This CDR3 spans 16 amino acids. Germline V gene lookup returns CDR1 LNHDA and CDR2 SQIVND (reference sequence). The DNA of the CDR3 is TGTGCCAGTAGCGAACGAGGGGGCGGAGTCCCCTACGAGCAGTACTTC. Its translation: CASSERGGGVPYEQYF.

The gene calls are TRBV28 and TRBJ2-7, with 11 bases fitting TRBD2. V was pared by 4 bases and J by 7 bases, with 9 bases of the junction left unmatched. The CDR3 runs to 15 residues. From germline, CDR1 is MDHEN and CDR2 SYDVKM. The CDR3 DNA follows: TGTGCCAGCAGTTCCGTAGCGGGAGGGGTGGTAGAGCAGTACTTC. This codes for CASSSVAGGVVEQYF.

This chain uses TRBV6-5 with TRBJ2-5, with TRBD2 matching 9 bases. Unmatched junction bases numbered 6, after V lost 2 bases and J lost 5 bases. Germline V gene data show CDR1 as MNHEY and CDR2 as SVGAGI. This CDR3 comprises 15 residues. As DNA, the CDR3 is TGTGCCAGCAGTTACCGGGGGACTAGCCGGGAGACCCAGTACTTC. Translating it yields CASSYRGTSRETQYF.

The J gene is TRBJ2-3, the V gene TRBV7-2; TRBD2 agrees at 7 bases. V shed 7 bases, J shed 2 bases, and the junction held 9 bases outside the gene matches. The V gene's germline CDR1 is SGHTA and CDR2 FQGNSA. The CDR3 contains 15 residues. The CDR3 here is CASKDRAGVTDTQYF. In DNA form, the CDR3 reads TGTGCCAGCAAAGATCGGGCGGGGGTCACAGATACGCAGTATTTT.

The genes are TRBV19 and TRBJ2-7, with 9 bases aligning to TRBD1. Germline loops: CDR1 LNHDA, CDR2 SQIVND (reference sequence). V dropped 1 base and J dropped 4; count of bases not matched to a gene: 5. The CDR3 is made up of 15 amino acids. The CDR3 sequence is CASSIAPGQGYEQYF. The CDR3 DNA reads TGTGCCAGTAGTATAGCCCCGGGACAGGGATACGAGCAGTACTTC.